This record concerns one TCR beta chain sequence. The antigen is unknown. Other DNA sequences in this specimen translate into the identical CDR3. The data stem from a study of cytomegalovirus exposure and HLA in healthy donors. The PCR employed 60 Vbeta primers together with 13 Jbeta primers. Assay used: immunoSEQ multiplex PCR; TCRdb lists only in-frame clones, some missing. Of 89,000 or so clones listed, roughly 80% are singletons. This CDR3 spans 13 amino acids. V lost 9 bases, J lost 3 bases, and 15 bases lay in between. Germline V CDR1 and CDR2: SGHRS, YFSETQ. Whole-study results and caveats: No immune exposure information besides CMV serostatus was available.

The gene calls are TRBV5-1 and TRBJ2-5; perhaps TRBD1 as D (6 bases). The receptor was derived from a boy aged 5-17 years in good health and CMV-seronegative. The specimen was PBMCs. The DNA of the CDR3 is TGCGCCACCTCAAACCCAGGGGAAGAGACCCAGTACTTC. Translated, it gives CATSNPGEETQYF.